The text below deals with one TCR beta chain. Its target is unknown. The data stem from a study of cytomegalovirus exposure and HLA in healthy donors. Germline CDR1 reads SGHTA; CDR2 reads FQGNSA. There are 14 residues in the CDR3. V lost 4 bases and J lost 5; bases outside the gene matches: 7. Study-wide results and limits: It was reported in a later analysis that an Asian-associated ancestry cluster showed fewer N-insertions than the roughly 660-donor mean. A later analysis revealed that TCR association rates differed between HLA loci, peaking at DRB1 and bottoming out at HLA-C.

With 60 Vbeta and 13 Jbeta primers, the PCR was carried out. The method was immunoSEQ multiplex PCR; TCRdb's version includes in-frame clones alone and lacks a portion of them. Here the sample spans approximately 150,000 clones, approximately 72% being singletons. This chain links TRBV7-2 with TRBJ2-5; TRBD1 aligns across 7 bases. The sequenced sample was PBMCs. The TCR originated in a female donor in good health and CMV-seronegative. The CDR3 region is CASSSTGVRETQYF. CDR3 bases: TGTGCCAGCAGCTCAACAGGGGTACGGGAGACCCAGTACTTC.